This TCR beta chain was obtained from a study of cytomegalovirus exposure and HLA in healthy donors. Study-wide background: The 100 to 150 validation repertoires matched the roughly 670 first-cohort repertoires in platform, a later analysis reported.

The germline V gene encodes CDR1 SGDLS and CDR2 YYNGEE. The CDR3 runs to 15 residues. Trimming removed 3 bases from V and 7 bases from J; junction bases left unmatched: 10. Regarding the study as a whole: Reported results showed that the classifier diagnosed cytomegalovirus status with high specificity and sensitivity. Three chains tied to CMV proved CMV antigen-specific in vitro. According to the study, roughly 160 TCR beta chains were cytomegalovirus-associated.

As concerns this clone: Its antigen remains unknown.

Some clones are missing from TCRdb's copy, which holds only in-frame ones; the method was immunoSEQ multiplex PCR. The sample has some 86,000 clones; roughly 93% are singletons. The rearrangement links TRBV9 to TRBJ1-1; 9 positions match TRBD1. Sequencing used PBMCs. The source of this sequence is a woman aged 25 to 39 in good health and CMV-seronegative. The DNA of the CDR3 is TGTGCCAGCAGCGCCACAGGGGGCGCCGGGGGTGAAGCTTTCTTT. Translating gives CASSATGGAGGEAFF.